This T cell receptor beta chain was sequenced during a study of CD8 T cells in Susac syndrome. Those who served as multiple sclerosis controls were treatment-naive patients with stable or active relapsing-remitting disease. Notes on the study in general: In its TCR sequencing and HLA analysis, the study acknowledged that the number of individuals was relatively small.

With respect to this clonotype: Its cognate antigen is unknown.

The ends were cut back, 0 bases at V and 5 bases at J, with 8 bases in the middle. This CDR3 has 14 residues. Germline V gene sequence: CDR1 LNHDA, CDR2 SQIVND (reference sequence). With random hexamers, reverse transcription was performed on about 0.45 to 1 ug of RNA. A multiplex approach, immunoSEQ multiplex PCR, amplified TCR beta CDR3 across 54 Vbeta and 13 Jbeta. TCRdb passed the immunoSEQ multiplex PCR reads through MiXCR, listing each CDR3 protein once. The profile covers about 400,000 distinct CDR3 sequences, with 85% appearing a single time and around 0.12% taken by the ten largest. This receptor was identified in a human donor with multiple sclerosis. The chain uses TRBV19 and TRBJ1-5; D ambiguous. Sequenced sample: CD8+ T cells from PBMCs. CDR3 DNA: TGTGCCAGTAGTATAGAGGGGAACCATCAGCCCCAGCATTTT. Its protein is CASSIEGNHQPQHF.